The rows below give T cell receptor beta chains drawn from one sample of a study of blood T cells in healthy people across ages. TCRdb called the 5' RACE reads again in MiXCR, with one record for every CDR3 protein. The data show approximately 1.5 million distinct CDR3 sequences, with around 36% seen just once and about 10% held by the top ten. The sample was blood. The receptors stem from a woman aged 25 to 45 in good health. The CDR3 runs from the conserved cysteine through the conserved F or W. Fields, in order: V gene, D gene, J gene, clone size, CDR3 protein, CDR3 DNA. A D gene is named only where the DNA matches it firmly. Where a row states a size, it is once, few, many or the class of an expanded clone; other rows omit it.

TRBV9,NA,TRBJ2-7,NA,CASSVGLLDSYEQYF,TGTGCCAGCAGCGTAGGTCTTCTAGACTCCTACGAGCAGTACTTC
TRBV5-1,NA,TRBJ1-1,NA,CASSSSGSTEAFF,TGCGCCAGCAGCTCTTCAGGGAGCACTGAAGCTTTCTTT
TRBV7-9,NA,TRBJ2-5,many,CASSHEETQYF,TGTGCCAGCAGCCATGAAGAGACCCAGTACTTC
TRBV29-1,TRBD2,TRBJ2-7,many,CSVGRSGSSYEQYF,TGCAGCGTTGGTCGTAGCGGGAGCTCCTACGAGCAGTACTTC
TRBV4-1,NA,TRBJ2-7,NA,CASSPKLGEGSYEQYF,TGCGCCAGCAGCCCAAAGTTGGGAGAGGGCTCCTACGAGCAGTACTTC
TRBV20-1,NA,TRBJ2-7,NA,CSARVASRVYEQYF,TGCAGTGCTAGAGTGGCCTCTCGGGTCTACGAGCAGTACTTC
TRBV7-3,NA,TRBJ2-6,few,CASSLRGRPNSGANVLTF,TGTGCCAGCAGCTTAAGGGGCAGACCTAACTCTGGGGCCAACGTCCTGACTTTC
TRBV11-2,NA,TRBJ1-1,NA,CASSLDIGEAFF,TGTGCCAGCAGCTTAGACATCGGTGAAGCTTTCTTT
TRBV9,TRBD2,TRBJ2-7,NA,CASSVGAGLAYEQYF,TGTGCCAGCAGCGTAGGAGCGGGATTGGCGTACGAGCAGTACTTC
TRBV2,TRBD1,TRBJ2-7,NA,CASSTRTGVSYEQYF,TGTGCCAGCAGTACGAGGACAGGGGTCTCCTACGAGCAGTACTTC
TRBV7-9,NA,TRBJ1-1,few,CASSPHVHREALGEAFF,TGTGCCAGCAGCCCCCACGTGCATCGGGAGGCCCTAGGGGAAGCTTTCTTT
TRBV5-1,TRBD1,TRBJ2-3,NA,CASSIRDSPSNSYSSTDTQYF,TGCGCCAGCAGCATCCGGGACAGCCCATCCAACTCTTACTCTAGCACAGATACGCAGTATTTT
TRBV29-1,NA,TRBJ2-3,NA,CSVPVGGGTDTQYF,TGCAGCGTTCCCGTAGGGGGTGGCACAGATACGCAGTATTTT
TRBV20-1,NA,TRBJ2-7,once,CSAIGGTDEQYF,TGCAGTGCTATTGGGGGAACGGACGAGCAGTACTTC
TRBV2,TRBD2,TRBJ2-3,NA,CASSETSGGPNTQYF,TGTGCCAGCAGTGAGACTAGCGGGGGACCCAATACGCAGTATTTT
TRBV4-1,NA,TRBJ2-5,few,CASSQEVGGGGETQYF,TGCGCCAGCAGCCAAGAAGTGGGAGGGGGGGGAGAGACCCAGTACTTC
TRBV2,TRBD1,TRBJ2-5,few,CASRKGAGETQYF,TGTGCCAGCAGGAAGGGGGCAGGAGAGACCCAGTACTTC
TRBV30,TRBD1,TRBJ1-2,few,CAWSGDSHGYTF,TGTGCCTGGAGTGGGGACAGCCATGGCTACACCTTC
TRBV20-1,NA,TRBJ1-1,NA,CSGRETETFF,TGCAGTGGGAGAGAGACTGAAACTTTCTTT
TRBV28,NA,TRBJ2-7,NA,CASSSGPREQYF,TGTGCCAGCAGTAGCGGGCCCCGGGAGCAGTACTTC
TRBV20-1,NA,TRBJ1-2,NA,CSARDGGPQSYGYTF,TGCAGTGCTAGAGATGGGGGACCGCAAAGCTATGGCTACACCTTC
TRBV7-9,TRBD2,TRBJ2-7,NA,CASSSPLAGAYEQYF,TGTGCCAGCAGCTCCCCACTAGCGGGAGCCTACGAGCAGTACTTC
TRBV4-2,TRBD1,TRBJ1-2,few,CASSQDPRQGRDYGYTF,TGTGCCAGCAGCCAAGATCCGCGACAGGGAAGAGACTATGGCTACACCTTC